Here is one TCR beta chain with its context. The antigen is undetermined. Nucleic acids came from premalignant or tumor cells enriched by macro-dissection. This record belongs to a study of immune evolution from preneoplasia to lung adenocarcinoma. Findings and limits, study-wide: Clonality was highest in normal lung, lower in later-stage lesions apparently.

Germline CDR1 is MNHNS and CDR2 is SASEGT. CDR3 size: 14 residues. J was trimmed by 2 bases and V by 5 bases; bases with no gene match: 4. The protocol was immunoSEQ multiplex PCR, while the TCRdb copy is restricted to in-frame clones and leaves out a portion. In the table there are some 7,800 clones, around 80% of which are singletons. The receptor's source is an older person with lung adenocarcinoma. J is TRBJ2-7 and V is TRBV6-1; TRBD2 matches at 9 bases. The material sequenced was FFPE minimally invasive lung adenocarcinoma tissue. The CDR3 region is CASSLAGVAYEQYF. The CDR3 DNA follows: TGTGCCAGCAGTTTAGCGGGGGTGGCCTACGAGCAGTACTTC.